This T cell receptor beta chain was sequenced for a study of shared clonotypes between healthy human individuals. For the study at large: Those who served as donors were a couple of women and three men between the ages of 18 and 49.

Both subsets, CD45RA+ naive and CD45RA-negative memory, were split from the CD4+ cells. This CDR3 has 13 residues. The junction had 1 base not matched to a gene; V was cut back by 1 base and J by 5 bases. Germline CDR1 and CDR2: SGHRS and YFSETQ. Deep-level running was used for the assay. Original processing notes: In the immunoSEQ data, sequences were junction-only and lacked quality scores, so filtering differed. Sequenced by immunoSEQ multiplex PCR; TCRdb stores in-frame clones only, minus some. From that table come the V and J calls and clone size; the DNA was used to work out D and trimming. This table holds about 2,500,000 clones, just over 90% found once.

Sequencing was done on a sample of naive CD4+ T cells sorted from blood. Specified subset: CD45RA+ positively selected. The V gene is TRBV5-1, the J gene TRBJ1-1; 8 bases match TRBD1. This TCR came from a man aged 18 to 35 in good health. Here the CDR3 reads CASSLWDRTEAFF. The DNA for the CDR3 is TGCGCCAGCAGCTTGTGGGACAGGACTGAAGCTTTCTTT.